This TCR beta chain comes out of a study of blood T cell repertoires in COVID-19. In the original workflow: Reference gene primers were amplified, and this amplification served to estimate nucleated cell counts. Profiled with immunoSEQ multiplex PCR; TCRdb holds only in-frame clones, not every one. V and J calls plus clone size are reproduced from that table; the DNA served to infer D and trimming. The repertoire holds 150,000 to 250,000 clones, with 82% as singletons. The germline V gene has CDR1 MNHEY and CDR2 SMNVEV (reference sequence). Trimming shortened V by 5 bases and J by 2 bases, and 16 bases separated the two germline ends. This CDR3 contains 15 residues.

The chain couples TRBV27 to TRBJ2-7, with D maybe TRBD1 (6 bases). This TCR was recovered from a human donor with acute or convalescent COVID-19. The donor label of this sample is uncertain. The sequencing input was peripheral blood. The CDR3 loop is CASSLFTGQTYEQYF. In DNA, the CDR3 is TGTGCCAGCAGTCTTTTTACAGGACAGACCTACGAGCAGTACTTC.